The 10 T cell receptor beta chains presented below share a single source sample, sequenced in a study of beta chain features in type 1 diabetes. Points from the study as a whole: For Type 1 diabetes patients, all four CD4+ subsets carried TCRB CDR3s that were moderately but significantly shorter.

Their cognate antigens are unknown. As every portion of the isolated RNA was reverse transcribed, the sequencing read expressed TCRB transcripts. Clones were read by immunoSEQ multiplex PCR, and TCRdb kept only the in-frame ones, dropping some. The sample lists approximately 170,000 clones, almost 8% occurring once. Input material: central memory CD4+ T cells from blood. The source of these receptors is a man aged 18 to 30 with type 1 diabetes.

The DNA of the CDR3 is TGTGCCAGCACTCTGACAGGGGACCTTTCCGGGGAGCTGTTTTTT. Translated, it gives CASTLTGDLSGELFF. The chain recombines TRBV6-5 with TRBJ2-2, with TRBD1 identical over 8 bases. Germline CDR1 and CDR2: MNHEY and SVGAGI. V trimming: 7 bases; J trimming: 6 bases; junction bases outside the gene matches: 10. This CDR3 has 15 residues.

The chain combines TRBV6-1 with TRBJ2-1; 9 bases line up with TRBD2. CDR3 length: 15 residues. Germline CDR1 is MNHNS and CDR2 is SASEGT. V lost 0 bases to trimming and J lost 7 bases; unmatched junction nucleotides: 4. The CDR3 loop reads CASSEAGTSPNEQFF. The DNA of the CDR3 is TGTGCCAGCAGTGAAGCCGGGACTAGCCCTAATGAGCAGTTCTTC.

The chain couples TRBV6-5 to TRBJ2-7, with 8 bases identical to TRBD1. V trimming: 2 bases; J trimming: 5 bases; junction bases outside the gene matches: 11. The germline V gene has CDR1 MNHEY and CDR2 SVGAGI. The CDR3 has 16 residues. The DNA for the CDR3 is TGTGCCAGCAGTTACGATCCCCCGACAGGGGCCCACGAGCAGTACTTC. It is translated as CASSYDPPTGAHEQYF.

J is TRBJ1-1 and V is TRBV2; D is undetermined. V was shortened by 7 bases and J by 5 bases, with 14 bases between the two germline ends. The CDR3 runs 13 residues. Germline values: CDR1 SNHLY, CDR2 FYNNEI. CDR3 coding DNA: TGTGCCAGCATCGGTGGAGGGTTGACTGAAGCTTTCTTT. It yields the protein CASIGGGLTEAFF.

The chain is built from TRBV11-2 and TRBJ2-7; 7 positions match TRBD1. Per the germline V gene, CDR1 is SGHAT and CDR2 is FQNNGV. The CDR3 extends over 13 amino acids. The junction had 7 bases not matched to a gene; V was cut back by 5 bases and J by 6 bases. This CDR3 reads CASSAQQGSEQYF. As DNA, the CDR3 is TGTGCCAGCAGCGCGCAACAGGGGTCCGAGCAGTACTTC.

The chain carries TRBV28 and TRBJ1-5; unclear D gene. CDR3 length equals 14 residues. CDR1 and CDR2 from the germline V gene are MDHEN and SYDVKM. Trimming stripped 7 bases from V and 9 bases from J, with 19 bases between. The CDR3 protein is CASILGLHVGPQHF. The CDR3 DNA follows: TGTGCCAGCATCCTAGGACTTCACGTGGGGCCCCAGCATTTT.

The chain is built from TRBV7-2 and TRBJ1-1; 9 nucleotides match TRBD1. The ends lost 6 bases at V and 6 bases at J; junction bases unmatched: 8. This CDR3 has 14 amino acids. Germline V CDR1 and CDR2: SGHTA, FQGNSA. This CDR3 reads CASSRTGTGSEAFF. Written as DNA, the CDR3 is TGTGCCAGCAGTCGTACCGGGACAGGGTCTGAAGCTTTCTTT.

This chain uses TRBV9 with TRBJ2-7; 7 bases fit TRBD2. After removal of 0 bases from V and 6 bases from J, the junction contained 12 bases not matched to a gene. The CDR3 contains 16 residues. Germline V gene lookup returns CDR1 SGDLS and CDR2 YYNGEE. CDR3 nucleotide sequence: TGTGCCAGCAGCGTAGTGGGAGGGGCCAGGCAGTCCGAGCAGTACTTC. Translating it yields CASSVVGGARQSEQYF.

This clone was seen more than once but under ten times. The chain links TRBV9 to TRBJ2-7; D gene unclear. Germline V gene lookup returns CDR1 SGDLS and CDR2 YYNGEE. V was cut by 1 base and J by 4 bases, with 3 bases left in between. The CDR3 spans 11 residues. The CDR3 loop is CASSVTYEQYF. In DNA form, the CDR3 reads TGTGCCAGCAGCGTAACTTACGAGCAGTACTTC.

Only a few counts were recorded for this clone. The chain carries TRBV6-6 and TRBJ2-7; 12 bases map to TRBD2. This CDR3 has 16 residues. V shed 5 bases, J shed 3 bases, and the junction held 8 bases outside the gene matches. Germline V CDR1 and CDR2: MNHNY, SVGAGI (reference sequence). The CDR3 sequence is CASSGRLAGVRYEQYF. CDR3 sequence (DNA): TGTGCCAGCAGTGGGAGACTAGCGGGGGTTCGCTACGAGCAGTACTTC.